This TCR beta chain was observed in a study of beta chain features in type 1 diabetes. Overall study findings and caveats: Moderate but significant shortening of TCRB CDR3s was recorded in all four CD4+ subsets from Type 1 diabetes patients. In type 1 diabetes patients, VDJ junctions had fewer insertions; deletions at these junctions were more frequent.

The CDR3 sequence is 14 residues long. CDR1 is KGHSY, CDR2 FQNENV, per germline. The V and J ends lost 6 bases and 8 bases respectively, with 17 bases between them. Expressed TCRB transcripts were sequenced after all isolated RNA was converted to cDNA. Sequencing was performed with immunoSEQ multiplex PCR; in TCRdb, only in-frame clones are kept and a portion is missing. The sample yields approximately 380,000 clones, about 14% seen once. As to this clone: Its antigen is unidentified.

The sequence was obtained from a woman in her late teens or twenties in good health. The sequenced material came from naive CD4+ T cells from blood. The gene calls are TRBV16 and TRBJ2-1, with D tentatively TRBD2 (6 bases). DNA for the CDR3: TGTGCCAGCAGTTGGGCCCGGGGGTCAGATGAGCAGTTCTTC. This codes for CASSWARGSDEQFF.